The sequence of this TCR beta chain was determined in a study of T cell responses to AZD1222 COVID-19 vaccine. Points on this clone: Its cognate antigen is unknown.

Study-wide results and caveats: Unmutated regions of variants are reportedly targeted by nearly half of spike-specific TCRs. There were mostly white British donors and more females than males, and clonal diversity was possibly underestimated. Regions 160-218 and 743-854 held dominance among vaccine-associated CD4 TCRs, which spanned spike.

The V end lost 0 bases, the J end lost 2 bases, and 8 bases lay between the germline ends. Germline V gene sequence: CDR1 MNHEY, CDR2 SVGAGI. There are 15 residues in the CDR3. The table came from immunoSEQ multiplex PCR; TCRdb's copy has only in-frame clones and leaves some out. Counted here are 100,000 to 150,000 clones, 90% occurring once; the ten biggest clones make up about 4%. The genes are TRBV6-5 and TRBJ1-5; no clear D gene. The sequence was obtained from an adult in good health. The sample consisted of peripheral blood, taken on day 0 of MenACWY control vaccination. The CDR3 region is CASSYSLVGNQPQHF. CDR3 in DNA: TGTGCCAGCAGTTACTCGCTAGTAGGCAATCAGCCCCAGCATTTT.